This T cell receptor (beta chain) derives from a study of high-grade serous ovarian cancer treatment subgroups. Points from the study as a whole: Bulk tumor TCR sequencing gave no spatial information.

Produced via immunoSEQ multiplex PCR; TCRdb's table is partial and in-frame only. The data hold about 4,300 clones, with roughly four fifths observed a single time. On this clone itself: Its target is not known.

Tumor samples were obtained before definitive surgery or chemotherapy. The clonotype was recovered from a human donor with high-grade serous ovarian cancer. Sequences were obtained from tumor tissue.

This CDR3 reads CASSFLSPVDTEAFF. The CDR3 DNA sequence: TGCGCCAGCAGCTTTCTCAGCCCCGTGGACACTGAAGCTTTCTTT. The genes are TRBV5-1 and TRBJ1-1; the D is unclear. The CDR3 length is 15 residues. CDR1 is SGHRS, CDR2 YFSETQ, per germline. The V end lost 2 bases, the J end lost 3 bases, and 14 bases lay between the germline ends.